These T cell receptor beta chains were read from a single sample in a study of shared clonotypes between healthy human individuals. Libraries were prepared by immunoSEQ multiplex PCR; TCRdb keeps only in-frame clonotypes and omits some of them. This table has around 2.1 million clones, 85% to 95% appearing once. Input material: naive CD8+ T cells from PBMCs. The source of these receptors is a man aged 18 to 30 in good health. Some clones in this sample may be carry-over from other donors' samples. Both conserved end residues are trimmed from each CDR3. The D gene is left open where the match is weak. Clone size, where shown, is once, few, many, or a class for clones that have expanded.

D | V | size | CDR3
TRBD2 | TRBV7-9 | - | ASSSRESGANVLT
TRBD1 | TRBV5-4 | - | ASSAWTGGTEAF
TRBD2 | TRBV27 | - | ASSQGLAGGSRTGELF
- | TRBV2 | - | ASSQTGSSYNEQF
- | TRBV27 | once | ASSLFPAHGYT
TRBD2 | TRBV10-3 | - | AIRDLQGNQREGEQY
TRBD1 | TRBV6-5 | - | ASSYSGTGFNTEAF
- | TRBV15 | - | ATSRDRGTGELF
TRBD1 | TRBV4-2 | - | ASSQGAGGFSYEQY
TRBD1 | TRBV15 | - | ATSRGGTVTYEQY
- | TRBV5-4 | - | ASSRAGLGEQY
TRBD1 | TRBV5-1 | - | ASSFGQGNEAF
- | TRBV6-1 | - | ASSLDGNPEGEQY
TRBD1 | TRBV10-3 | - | ANRGTRDGTGGSGYT